A selection of T cell receptor beta chains follows, all from one sample in a study of T cells after yellow fever vaccination. TCRdb re-analysed the 5' RACE reads in MiXCR, keeping a single row per CDR3 protein. The top ten hold roughly two fifths of the sample, which has around 73,000 distinct CDR3 sequences, around 7.3% seen once. The sample consisted of CD8+ T cells sorted from PBMCs, taken on the day of the yellow fever booster vaccination. All receptors derive from a man aged 25 to 45 who received the YFV17D yellow fever vaccine. CDR3s include the opening cysteine and the closing phenylalanine or tryptophan. D genes are given only for firm matches. Not every row has a clone size; where given, it reads once, few, many or a size class.

clone_size	v_call	j_call	d_call	cdr3_nt	cdr3_aa
few	TRBV6-5	TRBJ2-7	NA	TGTGCCAGCAGTCACCGGGACTCGTACTACGAGCAGTACTTC	CASSHRDSYYEQYF
few	TRBV5-6	TRBJ1-5	TRBD1	TGTGCCAGCAGCTCAGCAGGGGGGCACAATCAGCCCCAGCATTTT	CASSSAGGHNQPQHF
NA	TRBV6-2/TRBV6-3	TRBJ1-2	NA	TGTGCCAGCAAAGGGACGGACTATGGCTACACCTTC	CASKGTDYGYTF
few	TRBV27	TRBJ2-1	NA	TGTGCCAGCAGTTCCGGGACACACAATGAGCAGTTCTTC	CASSSGTHNEQFF
few	TRBV19	TRBJ2-5	NA	TGTGCCAGTACCCCCGGGGACGGGCAAGAGACCCAGTACTTC	CASTPGDGQETQYF
few	TRBV7-8	TRBJ2-7	NA	TGTGCCAGCAGCTTAAGGAGTAACAACGAGCAGTACTTC	CASSLRSNNEQYF
NA	TRBV9	TRBJ2-1	NA	TGTGCCAGCAGCGTAGTTGGGGGGCATGAGCAGTTCTTC	CASSVVGGHEQFF
NA	TRBV3-1	TRBJ2-3	NA	TGTGCCAGCTGTGAACCGGGAGCGGGCCCGAGCACAGATACGCAGTATTTT	CASCEPGAGPSTDTQYF
few	TRBV7-9	TRBJ2-5	TRBD2	TGTGCCAGCAGCTTAACGGGAGGAGTGGAGACCCAGTACTTC	CASSLTGGVETQYF
NA	TRBV7-2	TRBJ2-7	NA	TGTGCCAGCAGCTTTTACGGAGGGAGCTCCTACGAGCAGTACTTC	CASSFYGGSSYEQYF
many	TRBV9	TRBJ2-3	TRBD2	TGTGCCAGCAGCTCCCTTAGCGGGAGCGCCGGGACGCAGTATTTT	CASSSLSGSAGTQYF
many	TRBV7-2	TRBJ2-5	NA	TGTGCCAGCAGCTTAATCCCAAGCGGCTTTCAGGGAGAGACCCAGTACTTC	CASSLIPSGFQGETQYF
few	TRBV13	TRBJ2-7	NA	TGTGCCAGCAGGTTAGGGACCTACGAGCAGTACTTC	CASRLGTYEQYF
few	TRBV7-8	TRBJ2-3	NA	TGTGCCAGCAGCTTAGATCCGTCGCGGGGCAGCACAGATACGCAGTATTTT	CASSLDPSRGSTDTQYF
many	TRBV7-2	TRBJ2-5	TRBD1	TGTGCCAGCAGCTTAGTCGGACAGGGGATGGAGACCCAGTACTTC	CASSLVGQGMETQYF
few	TRBV9	TRBJ2-1	NA	TGTGCCAGCCAATGGACAGCCTCCTACAATGAGCAGTTCTTC	CASQWTASYNEQFF
NA	TRBV20-1	TRBJ2-7	TRBD1	TGCAGCTCCTCGAGGGGGACAGGGGCTCTGGTCGAGCAGTACTTC	CSSSRGTGALVEQYF